These 28 T cell receptor beta chains share one sample of origin, sequenced in a study of identical twins (dated by TCRdb to the mid-2010s). Library generation was performed with 5' RACE. TCRdb records Illumina HiSeq 2000 as the sequencer. TCRdb reprocessed the public reads (quality trimming at Q25 with fastp, clone calling with MiXCR) and kept in-frame beta chains. CDR3 protein sequences are deduplicated, and each keeps its most common genes and DNA. Across this sample there are around 480,000 distinct CDR3 sequences, with around 14% seen only once. The ten largest clones represent about 0.52% of the sample. A further study also used this sample, focusing on yellow fever vaccine responses in identical twins.

The source material was CD4+ T cells sorted from blood. All receptors come from a woman between 18 and 29 years old in good health.

This clonotype was seen many times. The chain couples TRBV24-1 to TRBJ2-6; 12 bases align to TRBD1. Germline V gives CDR1 KGHDR, CDR2 SFDVKD. The CDR3 extends over 18 amino acids. The V segment lost 4 bases and the J segment 3 bases; nucleotides outside the gene matches: 6. The CDR3 DNA reads TGTGCCACCAGTGACTCCGGGACAGGGGGCCTTGGGGCCAACGTCCTGACTTTC. This encodes CATSDSGTGGLGANVLTF.

This clonotype occurred many times. The chain recombines TRBV29-1 with TRBJ2-7; 8 nucleotides agree with TRBD1. Germline values: CDR1 SQVTM, CDR2 ANQGSEA. J lost 4 bases, V lost 8 bases, and 7 bases had no gene match. The CDR3 sequence is 12 residues long. CDR3 amino acids: CSTRTGPYEQYF. Here the CDR3 DNA reads TGCAGCACTCGGACAGGGCCGTACGAGCAGTACTTC.

The chain joins TRBV12-3 or TRBV12-4 to TRBJ2-1; unclear D gene. Deletions cut 3 bases from V and 6 bases from J, with 9 bases between. There are 13 residues in the CDR3. For the CDR3, the DNA is TGTGCCAGCAGTTTTAAACTTGGCAATGAGCAGTTCTTC. Protein: CASSFKLGNEQFF.

The rearrangement links TRBV11-1 to TRBJ2-7; D unclear. The germline gives CDR1 SGHAT, CDR2 FQDESV (reference sequence). The CDR3 runs 14 residues. V gave up 2 bases and J gave up 2 bases, with 10 bases separating them. CDR3 in amino acids: CASSLNSLPYEQYF. In nucleotides, the CDR3 is TGTGCCAGCAGCTTAAACAGTCTCCCCTACGAGCAGTACTTC.

The chain joins TRBV10-3 to TRBJ2-5, with 7 positions matching TRBD1. Germline CDR1 reads ENHRY; CDR2 reads SYGVKD. J was trimmed by 3 bases and V by 10 bases; bases with no gene match: 5. CDR3 size: 12 residues. CDR3 sequence reads: CATRGGEETQYF. For the CDR3, the DNA is TGTGCCACGAGAGGGGGCGAAGAGACCCAGTACTTC.

The rearrangement links TRBV7-2 to TRBJ2-7; 8 bases match TRBD2. The length of the CDR3 is 14 residues. The ends lost 1 base at V and 6 bases at J; junction bases unmatched: 5. Germline values: CDR1 SGHTA, CDR2 FQGNSA. This CDR3 is CASSLDGGELEQYF. DNA for the CDR3: TGTGCCAGCAGCTTAGACGGGGGGGAACTCGAGCAGTACTTC.

This clonotype was detected many times. The rearrangement uses TRBV12-3 or TRBV12-4 and TRBJ2-5; D uncertain. The CDR3 spans 13 residues. V lost 7 bases and J lost 4, with 13 bases in between. The DNA for the CDR3 is TGTGCCAGCACCTTTCGCCGAAGAGAGACCCAGTACTTC. Translating it yields CASTFRRRETQYF.

This clonotype was seen ten or more times. The chain couples TRBV29-1 to TRBJ1-1; D unresolved. Germline values: CDR1 SQVTM, CDR2 ANQGSEA. The CDR3 consists of 13 residues. Trimming removed 6 bases at V and 0 bases at J, with 11 bases between. CDR3 sequence (DNA): TGCAGCGTGGTCAGGATCATGAACACTGAAGCTTTCTTT. Translated: CSVVRIMNTEAFF.

This clonotype was counted at least ten times. The chain recombines TRBV11-2 with TRBJ2-1; 7 nucleotides match TRBD2. The CDR3 runs 13 residues. The germline CDR1 and CDR2 sequences are SGHAT and FQNNGV. V lost 7 bases, J lost 9 bases, and 9 bases stayed unmatched. CDR3 region: CASNLGLGLEQFF. CDR3 DNA: TGTGCCAGCAACCTCGGACTAGGCCTTGAGCAGTTCTTC.

The chain uses TRBV7-2 and TRBJ2-5; no definite D call. The V end lost 1 base, the J end lost 5 bases, and 11 bases lay between the germline ends. Germline CDR1 and CDR2: SGHTA and FQGNSA. The length of the CDR3 is 14 residues. The CDR3 spells CASSLGDHLETQYF. CDR3 sequence (DNA): TGTGCCAGCAGCTTAGGAGACCACCTGGAGACCCAGTACTTC.

This clonotype was observed a handful of times. The chain has TRBV28 and TRBJ2-7, with TRBD2 matching over 10 bases. CDR3 length: 17 residues. The J segment lost 8 bases and the V segment lost 6 bases, leaving 19 bases of the junction unmatched. Per the germline V gene, CDR1 is MDHEN and CDR2 is SYDVKM. The CDR3 loop is CASSPVAGGPEPSQQYF. The CDR3 DNA reads as TGTGCCAGCAGCCCGGTAGCGGGGGGCCCAGAGCCCTCTCAGCAGTACTTC.

This clonotype was seen only a few times. V gene TRBV6-2 or TRBV6-3 combines with J gene TRBJ2-1; TRBD2 aligns across 15 bases. This CDR3 has 16 amino acids. Germline-derived CDR1 and CDR2 are MNHEY and SVGEGT. V trimming: 6 bases; J trimming: 3 bases; junction bases outside the gene matches: 3. CDR3 in amino acids: CASRGLAGGLYNEQFF. The CDR3 bases are TGTGCCAGCAGGGGACTAGCGGGAGGCCTCTACAATGAGCAGTTCTTC.

CDR3 sequence reads: CASRTSVQETQYF. The CDR3 DNA reads TGTGCCAGCAGGACTAGCGTCCAAGAGACCCAGTACTTC. The genes are TRBV12-3 or TRBV12-4 and TRBJ2-5, with 8 bases matching TRBD2. The CDR3 is made up of 13 amino acids. J gave up 1 base and V 6 bases, and 1 base lay outside the gene matches.

This clonotype was counted between two and nine times. The V gene is TRBV28, the J gene TRBJ2-7; TRBD2 matches at 8 bases. CDR3 length: 16 residues. V trimming: 6 bases; J trimming: 3 bases; junction bases outside the gene matches: 13. Germline-derived CDR1 and CDR2 are MDHEN and SYDVKM. The CDR3 is CASRVYGRETNYEQYF. The CDR3 bases are TGTGCCAGCAGAGTGTACGGGAGGGAAACGAACTACGAGCAGTACTTC. Variable domain in full (rest from reference TRBV28 and TRBJ2-7): DVKVTQSSRYLVKRTGEKVFLECVQDMDHENMFWYRQDPGLGLRLIYFSYDVKMKEKGDIPEGYSVSREKKERFSLILESASTNQTSMYLCASRVYGRETNYEQYFGPGTRLTVT.

Only a few counts were recorded for this clonotype. This chain joins TRBV7-9 and TRBJ2-2; D may match TRBD1 or TRBD2 (7 bases each). Trimming left V 6 bases short and J 3 bases short, with 17 bases between. The CDR3 loop spans 16 amino acids. Germline V gene data show CDR1 as SEHNR and CDR2 as FQNEAQ (reference sequence). The DNA of the CDR3 is TGTGCCAGCAGTTATCTACAGGGGAGGGACACCGGGGAGCTGTTTTTT. Translation gives CASSYLQGRDTGELFF. The full variable domain, rest sourced from reference TRBV7-9 and TRBJ2-2, is DTGVSQNPRHKITKRGQNVTFRCDPISEHNRLYWYRQTLGQGPEFLTYFQNEAQLEKSRLLSDRFSAERPKGSFSTLEIQRTEQGDSAMYLCASSYLQGRDTGELFFGEGSRLTVL.

The chain joins TRBV20-1 to TRBJ1-3, with D tentatively TRBD1 (5 bases). The CDR3 is made up of 13 amino acids. Trimming cost V 6 bases and J 4 bases, with 13 bases left between them. The germline gives CDR1 DFQATT, CDR2 SNEGSKA (reference sequence). The CDR3 loop is CSAEVQAGNTIYF. The CDR3 region has the DNA TGCAGTGCCGAGGTACAGGCAGGAAACACCATATATTTT.

The V gene is TRBV29-1, the J gene TRBJ2-5; maybe TRBD1 (6 bases). Between the trimmed V and J ends, which lost 6 bases and 0 bases, there was a span of 14 bases. Germline values: CDR1 SQVTM, CDR2 ANQGSEA. This CDR3 has 14 residues. The DNA of the CDR3 is TGCAGCGTCCCCGACCGGGACAACCAAGAGACCCAGTACTTC. Its translation: CSVPDRDNQETQYF.

This clonotype showed up many times. The chain combines TRBV12-3 or TRBV12-4 with TRBJ1-6, with D possibly being TRBD1 (6 bases). The V end was cut by 3 bases, the J end by 12 bases, with 9 bases between. The CDR3 loop spans 12 amino acids. The CDR3 nucleotides are TGTGCCAGCAGTTTCGCAGGGGAACCCCTCCACTTT. This sequence encodes CASSFAGEPLHF.

This chain links TRBV4-3 with TRBJ2-3; 10 nucleotides align to TRBD2. The CDR3 has 20 amino acids. Trimming cost V 3 bases and J 1 base; bases outside gene matches: 16. Germline lookup yields CDR1 LGHNA and CDR2 YSLEER. The CDR3 loop is CASSQHTSGKALVGTDTQYF. The CDR3 bases are TGCGCCAGCAGCCAGCATACTAGCGGGAAAGCCCTAGTGGGCACAGATACGCAGTATTTT.

The V call is TRBV6-2 or TRBV6-3, the J call TRBJ2-2; perhaps TRBD2 as D (6 bases). Trimming cost V 7 bases and J 6 bases, with 12 bases left between them. The CDR3 totals 13 residues. From germline, CDR1 is MNHEY and CDR2 SVGEGT. Here the CDR3 reads CASIGGIAGELFF. Here the CDR3 DNA reads TGTGCCAGCATTGGCGGGATCGCCGGGGAGCTGTTTTTT.

The chain links TRBV5-6 to TRBJ2-1; TRBD1 matches 9 bases. The CDR3 runs 17 residues. The V gene's germline CDR1 is SGHDT and CDR2 YYEEEE. Trimming removed 2 bases from V and 4 bases from J; junction bases left unmatched: 10. The DNA of the CDR3 is TGTGCCAGCAGCTTTTTAGGACCGGGACAGGGATACAATGAGCAGTTCTTC. Amino acids: CASSFLGPGQGYNEQFF.

This clonotype was observed a few times. The V gene is TRBV7-9, the J gene TRBJ2-7; TRBD1 might be the D (6 bases). CDR1 is SEHNR, CDR2 FQNEAQ, per germline (reference sequence). The germline V and J ends were trimmed by 5 bases and 3 bases, with 14 bases remaining between them. The CDR3 runs to 14 residues. The CDR3 loop reads CASSARQADYEQYF. The CDR3 DNA sequence: TGTGCCAGCAGCGCAAGACAGGCGGACTACGAGCAGTACTTC.

This clonotype was seen many times. The chain has TRBV5-1 and TRBJ2-7; a possible D gene is TRBD1 (6 bases). The V gene's germline CDR1 is SGHRS and CDR2 YFSETQ. Between the trimmed V and J ends, which lost 0 bases and 7 bases, there was a span of 11 bases. This CDR3 has 13 amino acids. CDR3 protein: CASSLDRAWEQYF. The DNA for the CDR3 is TGCGCCAGCAGCTTGGACAGGGCCTGGGAGCAGTACTTC.

The table lists this clonotype with a few counts. J is TRBJ2-7 and V is TRBV7-2; unclear D gene. Germline assignment: CDR1 SGHTA and CDR2 FQGNSA. CDR3 length: 14 amino acids. The V and J ends lost 5 bases and 7 bases respectively, with 18 bases between them. CDR3 nucleotide sequence: TGTGCCAGCAGCCCGGAACCGGAGCTGCTGGAGCAGTACTTC. Its translation is CASSPEPELLEQYF.

The CDR3 DNA reads as TGTGCCATCTCTCTAGCTACCTACGAGCAGTACTTC. Translation: CAISLATYEQYF. The rearrangement uses TRBV10-3 and TRBJ2-7, with a possible D match to TRBD2 (5 bases). The CDR3 totals 12 residues. The V and J ends lost 8 bases and 2 bases respectively, with 10 bases between them. CDR1 and CDR2 (germline): ENHRY, SYGVKD.

This clonotype was seen more than once but under ten times. CDR3 coding DNA: TGTGCCAGCAGCCCATTTGTCACCGGGGAGCTGTTTTTT. This translates into CASSPFVTGELFF. The V gene is TRBV3-1, the J gene TRBJ2-2; D call uncertain. The CDR3 extends over 13 amino acids. The germline gives CDR1 LGHDT, CDR2 YNNKEL (reference sequence). V was cut by 4 bases and J by 4 bases, with 7 bases left in between.

This clonotype was picked up a small number of times. The rearrangement uses TRBV6-1 and TRBJ2-7, with D hard to call. Trimming removed 8 bases at V and 3 bases at J, with 17 bases between. The V gene's germline CDR1 is MNHNS and CDR2 SASEGT. The CDR3 length is 14 residues. CDR3 sequence reads: CASRQKAAIYEQYF. The CDR3 nucleotides read TGTGCCAGCCGACAAAAGGCGGCCATCTACGAGCAGTACTTC.

The chain carries TRBV7-2 and TRBJ2-7, with a tentative D call TRBD2 (5 bases). CDR1 SGHTA and CDR2 FQGNSA come from the germline V gene. The CDR3 extends over 14 amino acids. V lost 5 bases and J lost 0, with 11 bases in between. The CDR3: CASSKERGSYEQYF. The CDR3 DNA reads TGTGCCAGCAGCAAGGAACGGGGCTCCTACGAGCAGTACTTC.